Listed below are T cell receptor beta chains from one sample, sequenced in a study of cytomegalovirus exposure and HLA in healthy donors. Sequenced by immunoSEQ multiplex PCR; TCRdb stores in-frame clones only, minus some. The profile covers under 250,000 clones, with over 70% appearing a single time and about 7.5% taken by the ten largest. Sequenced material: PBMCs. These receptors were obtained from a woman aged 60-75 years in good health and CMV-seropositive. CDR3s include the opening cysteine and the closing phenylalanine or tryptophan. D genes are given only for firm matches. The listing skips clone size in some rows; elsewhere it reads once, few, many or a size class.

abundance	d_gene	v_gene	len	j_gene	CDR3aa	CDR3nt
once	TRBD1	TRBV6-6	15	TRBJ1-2	CASSPGTGGGYGYTF	TGTGCCAGCAGTCCCGGGACAGGGGGCGGGTATGGCTACACCTTC
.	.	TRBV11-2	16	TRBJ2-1	CASSKRHRSSYNEQFF	TGTGCCAGCAGCAAAAGACACAGGAGCTCCTACAATGAGCAGTTCTTC
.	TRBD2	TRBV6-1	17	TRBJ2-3	CASSAWGTSGSADTQYF	TGTGCCAGCAGTGCCTGGGGGACTAGCGGGAGTGCAGATACGCAGTATTTT
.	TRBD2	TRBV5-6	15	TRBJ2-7	CASSLPGSGIYEQYF	TGTGCCAGCAGCTTGCCAGGTAGCGGGATCTACGAGCAGTACTTC
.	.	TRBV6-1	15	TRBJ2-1	CASSERRKAYNEQFF	TGTGCCAGCAGTGAAAGGAGGAAGGCCTACAATGAGCAGTTCTTC
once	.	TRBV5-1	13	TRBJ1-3	CATSTGMGNTIYF	TGCGCCACCTCCACAGGGATGGGAAACACCATATATTTT
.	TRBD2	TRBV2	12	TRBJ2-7	CASSGRAYEQYF	TGTGCCAGTAGCGGGAGGGCCTACGAGCAGTACTTC
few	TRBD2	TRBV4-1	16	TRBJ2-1	CASSPKLPSGRAEQFF	TGCGCCAGCAGCCCTAAATTGCCTAGCGGGAGGGCTGAGCAGTTCTTC
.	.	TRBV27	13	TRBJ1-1	CASSLRGGTEAFF	TGTGCCAGCAGTTTAAGGGGGGGGACTGAAGCTTTCTTT
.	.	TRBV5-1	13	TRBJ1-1	CASSSSGSTEAFF	TGCGCCAGCAGCTCCTCAGGGTCCACTGAAGCTTTCTTT
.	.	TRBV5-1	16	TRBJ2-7	CASSLARGMSSYEQYF	TGCGCCAGCAGCTTGGCCCGCGGGATGAGCTCCTACGAGCAGTACTTC
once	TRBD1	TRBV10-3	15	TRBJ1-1	CAIRARGQGDTEAFF	TGTGCCATCAGGGCGAGGGGACAGGGGGACACTGAAGCTTTCTTT
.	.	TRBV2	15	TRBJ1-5	CASSEGVGVNQPQHF	TGTGCCAGCAGTGAAGGGGTAGGGGTCAATCAGCCCCAGCATTTT
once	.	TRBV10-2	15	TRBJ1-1	CASRTFRAMNTEAFF	TGCGCCAGCAGGACCTTCAGGGCTATGAACACTGAAGCTTTCTTT
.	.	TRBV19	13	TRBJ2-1	CASSTGLANEQFF	TGTGCCAGTAGTACTGGACTGGCCAATGAGCAGTTCTTC
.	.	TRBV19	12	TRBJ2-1	CASSTFYNERFF	TGTGCCAGTAGTACCTTCTACAATGAGCGGTTCTTC
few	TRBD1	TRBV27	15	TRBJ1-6	CASSSGTGLNSPLHF	TGTGCCAGCAGTTCAGGGACAGGGTTAAATTCACCCCTCCACTTT
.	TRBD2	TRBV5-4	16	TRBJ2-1	CASSIRLAGSSNEQFF	TGTGCCAGCAGCATCAGACTAGCGGGGTCATCCAATGAGCAGTTCTTC
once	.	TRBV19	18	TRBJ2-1	CASSIKKNPGLSYNEQFF	TGTGCCAGTAGTATAAAGAAGAACCCGGGACTTAGCTACAATGAGCAGTTCTTC
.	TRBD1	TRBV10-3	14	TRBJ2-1	CAIRVTGGNNEQFF	TGTGCCATCAGGGTGACAGGGGGGAACAATGAGCAGTTCTTC
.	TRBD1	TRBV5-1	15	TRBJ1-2	CASSFGSGGNYGYTF	TGCGCCAGCAGCTTCGGTTCAGGGGGCAACTATGGCTACACCTTC
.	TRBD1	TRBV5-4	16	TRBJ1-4	CASSPDRAVTGEKLFF	TGTGCCAGCAGCCCAGACAGGGCCGTGACGGGAGAAAAACTGTTTTTT
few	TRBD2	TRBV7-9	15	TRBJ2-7	CSSSSLASGSYEQYF	TGTTCCAGCAGCTCCTTAGCTAGCGGGAGCTACGAGCAGTACTTC
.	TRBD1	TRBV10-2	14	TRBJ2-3	CASTEGTGTDTQYF	TGCGCCAGCACCGAGGGGACAGGCACAGATACGCAGTATTTT
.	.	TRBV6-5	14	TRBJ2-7	CASSESNRAHEQYF	TGTGCCAGCAGTGAATCTAACAGGGCCCACGAGCAGTACTTC
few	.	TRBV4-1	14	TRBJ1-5	CASSAGGGNQPQHF	TGCGCCAGCAGCGCCGGGGGGGGCAATCAGCCCCAGCATTTT
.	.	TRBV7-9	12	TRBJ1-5	CASSFGNQPQHF	TGTGCCAGCAGCTTCGGCAATCAGCCCCAGCATTTT
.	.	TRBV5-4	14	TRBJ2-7	CASSLDSDSYEQYF	TGTGCCAGCAGCTTAGACTCCGACTCCTACGAGCAGTACTTC
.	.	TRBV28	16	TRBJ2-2	CASSPPQGTYTGELFF	TGTGCCAGCAGTCCCCCGCAGGGAACCTACACCGGGGAGCTGTTTTTT
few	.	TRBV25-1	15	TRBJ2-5	CASSPLGGAGETQYF	TGTGCCAGCAGTCCCTTGGGGGGAGCGGGAGAGACCCAGTACTTC
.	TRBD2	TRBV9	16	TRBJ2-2	CASTAGGLAGAGELFF	TGTGCCAGCACCGCGGGGGGACTAGCGGGAGCCGGGGAGCTGTTTTTT
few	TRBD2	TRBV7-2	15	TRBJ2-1	CASSLDIAGEFEQFF	TGTGCCAGCAGCTTAGATATAGCGGGAGAATTTGAGCAGTTCTTC
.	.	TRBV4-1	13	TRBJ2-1	CASSRGRWDEQFF	TGCGCCAGCAGCCGTGGGAGGTGGGATGAGCAGTTCTTC
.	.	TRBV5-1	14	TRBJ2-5	CASSLGTAQETQYF	TGCGCCAGCAGCTTGGGGACAGCTCAAGAGACCCAGTACTTC
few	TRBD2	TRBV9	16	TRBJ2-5	CASSVATRGAGETQYF	TGTGCCAGCAGCGTAGCTACGCGGGGGGCTGGAGAGACCCAGTACTTC
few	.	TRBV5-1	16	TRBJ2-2	CASSLDALARAGELFF	TGCGCCAGCAGCTTGGATGCTCTGGCCCGGGCCGGGGAGCTGTTTTTT
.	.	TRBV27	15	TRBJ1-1	CASRELRGRNTEAFF	TGTGCCAGCAGGGAGCTCAGGGGAAGGAACACTGAAGCTTTCTTT
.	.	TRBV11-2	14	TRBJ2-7	CASSWGRGTYEQYF	TGTGCCAGCAGCTGGGGACGGGGGACCTACGAGCAGTACTTC
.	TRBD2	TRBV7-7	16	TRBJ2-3	CASSQGTSARVDTQYF	TGTGCTAGCAGCCAAGGGACTAGCGCTCGGGTAGATACGCAGTATTTT
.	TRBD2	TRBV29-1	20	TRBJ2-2	CSVAHPGTSGAQTDTGELFF	TGCAGCGTTGCCCACCCCGGGACTAGCGGGGCCCAGACGGACACCGGGGAGCTGTTTTTT
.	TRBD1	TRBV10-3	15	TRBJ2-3	CAISEYRGTTDTQYF	TGTGCCATCAGTGAGTACAGGGGAACCACAGATACGCAGTATTTT
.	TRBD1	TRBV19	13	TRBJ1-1	CASSKIQGSEAFF	TGTGCCAGTAGTAAGATACAGGGGTCCGAGGCTTTCTTT
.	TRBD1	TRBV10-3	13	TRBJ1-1	CAAWDRLNTEAFF	TGTGCCGCCTGGGACAGGCTGAACACTGAAGCTTTCTTT
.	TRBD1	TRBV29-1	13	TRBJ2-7	CSTRQGATYEQYF	TGCAGCACCCGACAGGGGGCAACCTACGAGCAGTACTTC
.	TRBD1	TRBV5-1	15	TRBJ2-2	CASSLTGVNTGELFF	TGCGCCAGCAGCCTCACAGGGGTGAACACCGGGGAGCTGTTTTTT
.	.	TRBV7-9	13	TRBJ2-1	CASSRLGYNEQFF	TGTGCCAGCAGCCGACTAGGGTACAATGAGCAGTTCTTC
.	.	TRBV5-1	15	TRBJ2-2	CASSKDSVNTGELFF	TGCGCCAGCAGCAAGGACAGCGTGAACACCGGGGAGCTGTTTTTT
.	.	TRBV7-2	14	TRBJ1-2	CASSLGSQGYGYTF	TGTGCCAGCAGTCTAGGCAGTCAGGGCTATGGCTACACCTTC
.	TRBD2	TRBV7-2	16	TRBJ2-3	CASSLAASGSTDTQYF	TGTGCCAGCAGCTTAGCGGCTAGCGGGAGCACAGATACGCAGTATTTT
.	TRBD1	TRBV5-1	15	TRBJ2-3	CASSLGQGASDTQYF	TGCGCCAGCAGCTTGGGGCAGGGGGCTTCAGATACGCAGTATTTT
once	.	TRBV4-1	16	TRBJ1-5	CASSQTPRGENQPQHF	TGCGCCAGCAGCCAAACCCCCAGGGGCGAAAATCAGCCCCAGCATTTT
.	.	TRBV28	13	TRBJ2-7	CASRWAGHGEQYF	TGTGCCAGCAGGTGGGCAGGGCACGGCGAGCAGTACTTC
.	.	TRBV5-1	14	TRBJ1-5	CASSPDSYNQPQHF	TGCGCCAGCAGCCCGGACAGCTACAATCAGCCCCAGCATTTT
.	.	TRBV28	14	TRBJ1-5	CASSLGQGFQPQHF	TGTGCCAGCAGTTTGGGGCAGGGGTTTCAGCCCCAGCATTTT
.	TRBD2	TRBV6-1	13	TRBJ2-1	CASSQGLAGDEFF	TGTGCCAGCAGCCAGGGACTAGCGGGAGATGAGTTCTTC
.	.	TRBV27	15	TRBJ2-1	CASSLARGDYNEQFF	TGTGCCAGCAGTTTAGCTCGCGGGGACTACAATGAGCAGTTCTTC